The TCR beta chain under discussion was sequenced for a study of PD-L1 blockade in urothelial cancer. About the study: Blood analysis took place 3 weeks (second dose) and 6 weeks after treatment start.

TCRdb's copy holds only in-frame clones and misses some; the assay was immunoSEQ multiplex PCR. The table lists fewer than 85,000 clones, 88% of them singletons, with 11% in the top ten. Time point meaning: peripheral blood 6 weeks after treatment start. V gave up 2 bases and J gave up 5 bases, with 6 bases separating them. CDR3 length: 13 amino acids. Germline V gives CDR1 SGHTA, CDR2 FQGTGA. V usage is TRBV7-3 and J usage is TRBJ2-2, with D unresolved. Material: PBMCs, obtained around atezolizumab (anti-PD-L1) treatment. The clonotype was recovered from a man in his 60s with urothelial cancer. Written as DNA, the CDR3 is TGTGCCAGCAGCTTATTCGGGACCGGGGAGCTGTTTTTT. Amino acids: CASSLFGTGELFF.